Listed below are T cell receptor beta chains from one sample, sequenced in a study of blood T cell repertoires in COVID-19. This table comes from immunoSEQ multiplex PCR, and its TCRdb copy is limited to in-frame clones, with some not included. The sample has about 140,000 clones; 70% to 85% are singletons. Sequenced: PBMCs or T cells enriched from blood (not recorded which). All receptors come from a woman younger than 30 who had been exposed to COVID-19. Both conserved end residues are trimmed from each CDR3.

TRBV7-9 ASRRTWRDSGELF
TRBV14 ASSQGVLTLSGANVLT
TRBV30 AWSVIGTGEQY
TRBV28 ASSLVSYGYT
TRBV4-2 ASSQEASGVSYNEQF
TRBV27 ASSGQGSYEQY
TRBV1 TSSHRSGFYGYT
TRBV18 ASSPTGQQETQY
TRBV5-1 ASSSGTGSTDTQY
TRBV28 ASRVGVSGNTIY
TRBV9 ASGMGLAGTSEF
TRBV6-2/TRBV6-3 ASSYQSGRAPYEQY
TRBV4-2 ASSQVIAGQTYNEQF
TRBV5-1 ASSLTSGRPGELF
TRBV2 ASSEALGGGELF
TRBV27 ASSLQGRQDQPQH
TRBV3-1/TRBV3-2 ASSQAGYEQY
TRBV19 ASRMREQTYGYT
TRBV6-1 ATQDGQNTEAF
TRBV5-4 ASSLSSTGEMYGYT
TRBV7-5 VRSLIDRTYYGYT
TRBV5-6 ASSLGGEGAF
TRBV28 ASRRPGNTEAF
TRBV6-5 ASSYATGGTEAF
TRBV7-2 ASSLPGTGHGGYT
TRBV19 ASSYLDRSPEDGYT
TRBV5-1 ASSLGQANTEAF
TRBV28 ASSPPGERAEKLF
TRBV27 ASSSPVRETQY
TRBV7-9 ASSRDSLGGTIY
TRBV4-1 ASSPSQGVGGELF
TRBV21-1 ASSKGGSRLNTEAF
TRBV7-9 ASSRGLATGELF
TRBV12-2 ASREGTGAFFYGYT
TRBV5-6 ASSWDFKNEQF
TRBV4-1 ASSQEWGGGQPQH
TRBV28 ASSPPGHFNGYT
TRBV11-1 ASSPWGTSGRGEQF
TRBV14 ASSQFKWGDGYT
TRBV10-3 AISARGSATNSPLH
TRBV12-3/TRBV12-4 ASTWGGSTEAF
TRBV15 ATSRGTGDNYGYT
TRBV18 ASSPPTGPPYNEQF
TRBV19 ASSIRSGGNYGYT
TRBV18 ASSPMGQGVSNEQF
TRBV28 ASSVSTDTQY
TRBV6-5 ASSYSMRNMNTEAF
TRBV7-2 ASSSDRNEKLF
TRBV5-1 ASSLEGTAFYEQY
TRBV6-2/TRBV6-3 ASSDQGHGHTGELF
TRBV7-3 ASSLNGRSRNEQF
TRBV19 ASTSGGRRQPQH
TRBV5-4 ASSFTAVDRDGYT
TRBV19 ASSSRRDNAYEQY
TRBV25-1 ASSPNLETNTEAF
TRBV30 AWDRDRLISGTPTRNTEAF
TRBV28 ASSLYQTGGLVRTEAF
TRBV30 AWSVRGISYEQY